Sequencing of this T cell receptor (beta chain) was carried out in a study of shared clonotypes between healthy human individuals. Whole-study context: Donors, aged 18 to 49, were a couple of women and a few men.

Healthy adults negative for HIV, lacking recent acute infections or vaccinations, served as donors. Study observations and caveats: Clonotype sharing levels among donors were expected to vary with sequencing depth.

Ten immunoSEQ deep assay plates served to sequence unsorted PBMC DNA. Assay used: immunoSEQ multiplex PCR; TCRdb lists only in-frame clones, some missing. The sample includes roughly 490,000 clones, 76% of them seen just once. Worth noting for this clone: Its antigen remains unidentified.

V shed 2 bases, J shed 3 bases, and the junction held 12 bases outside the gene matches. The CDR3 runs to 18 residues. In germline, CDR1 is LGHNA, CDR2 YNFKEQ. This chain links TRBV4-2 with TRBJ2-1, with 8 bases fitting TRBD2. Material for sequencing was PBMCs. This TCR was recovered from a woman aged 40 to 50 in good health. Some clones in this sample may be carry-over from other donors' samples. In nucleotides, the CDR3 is TGTGCCAGCAGCCAAACCGGTACTAGCGGAGTCTACTACAATGAGCAGTTCTTC. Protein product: CASSQTGTSGVYYNEQFF.